What follows are 10 T cell receptor beta chains derived from one specimen sequenced in a study of blood T cell repertoires in COVID-19. Repertoires were generated with immunoSEQ multiplex PCR, while TCRdb's copy carries only in-frame clones and drops some. The data show about 250,000 clones, about 84% seen once. Source material: peripheral blood. The origin of the receptors is a woman over 75 with acute or convalescent COVID-19.

V is TRBV28 and J is TRBJ1-1; D gene uncertain. CDR3 size: 15 residues. Trimming removed 6 bases from V and 2 bases from J, with 16 bases in between. In germline, CDR1 is MDHEN, CDR2 SYDVKM. CDR3 protein: CASSNIRGLNTEAFF. The DNA for the CDR3 is TGTGCCAGCAGCAATATCAGAGGGCTCAACACTGAAGCTTTCTTT.

The chain uses TRBV2 and TRBJ1-1; TRBD1 matches at 7 bases. Germline values: CDR1 SNHLY, CDR2 FYNNEI. This CDR3 spans 13 amino acids. J was trimmed by 4 bases and V by 11 bases; bases with no gene match: 10. CDR3 loop: CAGNRGQSTEAFF. In nucleotides, the CDR3 is TGTGCCGGCAACAGGGGTCAGAGCACTGAAGCTTTCTTT.

V is TRBV2 and J is TRBJ1-3; D might be TRBD1 (5 bases). CDR3 length: 14 residues. The germline CDR1 and CDR2 sequences are SNHLY and FYNNEI. The V gene lost 4 bases and the J gene lost 4 bases, with 11 bases spanning the gap. The CDR3 bases are TGTGCCAGCAGTGGTGGGGGGAAGGGAAACACCATATATTTT. Amino acid sequence: CASSGGGKGNTIYF.

This chain joins TRBV7-7 and TRBJ2-7; no definite D call. CDR1 is SSHAT and CDR2 is FNYEAQ in the germline V gene (reference sequence). The CDR3 spans 14 residues. Trimming stripped 5 bases from V and 0 bases from J, with 11 bases between. The CDR3 region is CASSPESGSYEQYF. The CDR3 nucleotides are TGTGCCAGCAGCCCCGAGTCCGGCTCCTACGAGCAGTACTTC. The variable domain in full, with the rest retrieved from reference TRBV7-7 and TRBJ2-7, is GAGVSQSPRYKVTKRGQDVTLRCDPISSHATLYWYQQALGQGPEFLTYFNYEAQPDKSGLPSDRFSAERPEGSISTLTIQRTEQRDSAMYRCASSPESGSYEQYFGPGTRLTVT.

The chain uses TRBV11-2 and TRBJ1-6; tentatively, D is TRBD1 (5 bases). V dropped 0 bases and J dropped 9 bases, with 12 bases sitting between them. Germline V lookup: CDR1 SGHAT, CDR2 FQNNGV. This CDR3 spans 15 amino acids. The CDR3, as DNA: TGTGCCAGCAGCTTAGATGGTTGGGGGGTTTCACCCCTCCACTTT. This gives the protein CASSLDGWGVSPLHF.

This chain uses TRBV2 with TRBJ2-7; TRBD1 might be the D (6 bases). This CDR3 spans 13 amino acids. Germline V gene data show CDR1 as SNHLY and CDR2 as FYNNEI. Trimming removed 6 bases at V and 6 bases at J, with 15 bases between. The CDR3 reads CASSSEGVTEQYF. The CDR3 nucleotides are TGTGCCAGCAGCTCAGAGGGGGTCACCGAGCAGTACTTC.

The rearrangement joins TRBV4-1 to TRBJ1-2; D unresolved. With 5 bases removed from V and 8 bases from J, the gap between germline ends came to 21 bases. The CDR3 sequence is 15 residues long. From germline, CDR1 is MGHRA and CDR2 YSYEKL. CDR3 coding DNA: TGCGCCAGCAGCTCCCCGACCCGCGGGAGGCGAGGCTACACCTTC. Protein sequence: CASSSPTRGRRGYTF.

The chain combines TRBV19 with TRBJ1-2; D unresolved. CDR1 and CDR2 from the germline V gene are LNHDA and SQIVND (reference sequence). Trimming removed 7 bases at V and 1 base at J, with 13 bases between. The CDR3 covers 14 residues. CDR3 protein: CASTKAGSNYGYTF. The CDR3 region has the DNA TGTGCCAGTACCAAGGCCGGGAGTAACTATGGCTACACCTTC.

Written as DNA, the CDR3 is TGCGCCAGCAGCTTGGCCGGGACAGGGATGCACGAGCAGTACTTC. The encoded protein is CASSLAGTGMHEQYF. The rearrangement links TRBV5-1 to TRBJ2-7; the match to TRBD1 covers 9 bases. The CDR3 contains 15 residues. Germline V CDR1 and CDR2: SGHRS, YFSETQ. V lost 0 bases and J lost 5; bases outside the gene matches: 6.

The chain uses TRBV3-1 (or the pseudogene TRBV3-2) and TRBJ1-2; TRBD1 matches at 7 bases. Germline CDR1 and CDR2: LGHDT and YNNKEL (reference sequence). The length of the CDR3 is 16 residues. V lost 4 bases and J lost 4; bases outside the gene matches: 12. CDR3 protein: CASSPGSPGQFYGYTF. The CDR3 nucleotides read TGTGCCAGCAGCCCAGGGAGCCCGGGACAGTTCTATGGCTACACCTTC.